This TCR beta chain was sequenced in a study of T cells in Graves' hyperthyroidism and ophthalmopathy. Germline trimming cut 5 bases from V and 0 bases from J; bases unmatched to any gene: 18. The germline V gene has CDR1 SEHNR and CDR2 FQNEAQ (reference sequence). This CDR3 comprises 21 residues. This clonotype was observed many times. Amplification yielded TCR beta CDR3 regions, with RNA transcripts as the source. When the TCR CDR3 underwent first-round RT-PCR, the HTBI primer set was used. TCRdb re-analysed the multiplex PCR reads in MiXCR, keeping a single row per CDR3 protein. This sample yields about 640,000 distinct CDR3 sequences, of which around 15% are seen a single time; roughly an eighth belongs to the top ten. It was uncontrolled infection, other autoimmune disease, pregnancy or lactation that excluded patients.

V and J are TRBV7-9 and TRBJ2-1, with 11 bases identical to TRBD1. The sequenced material came from blood. The TCR comes from a woman aged 50 to 60 with Graves' ophthalmopathy. The CDR3 DNA sequence: TGTGCCAGCAGCGGGATCCGGGACAGGGGGTCCGGGACTCTCTCCTACAATGAGCAGTTCTTC. Its protein product is CASSGIRDRGSGTLSYNEQFF. Variable domain in full (rest from reference TRBV7-9 and TRBJ2-1): DTGVSQNPRHKITKRGQNVTFRCDPISEHNRLYWYRQTLGQGPEFLTYFQNEAQLEKSRLLSDRFSAERPKGSFSTLEIQRTEQGDSAMYLCASSGIRDRGSGTLSYNEQFFGPGTRLTVL.